This is a list of T cell receptor beta chains from one sample in a study of cytomegalovirus exposure and HLA in healthy donors. Measured with immunoSEQ multiplex PCR; TCRdb has only the in-frame clones, and not every one. The sample lists around 90,000 clones; 79% were seen once. The sample taken for sequencing was PBMCs. Receptors were obtained from a male donor in good health and CMV-seropositive. Both conserved end residues are part of each CDR3. A D gene is named only where the DNA matches it firmly. Some rows mark clone size as missing; the rest say once, few, many or name a class of expanded clone.

J: TRBJ2-3
size: once
V: TRBV30
length: 14
D: TRBD2
DNA: TGTGCCTGGAGGGGGCGGGGGGGCAGAGATACGCAGTATTTT
CDR3: CAWRGRGGRDTQYF

J: TRBJ2-3
size: .
V: TRBV5-6
length: 16
D: TRBD1
DNA: TGTGCCAGCAGTCTCCCAGGGGGTTCTAGCACAGATACGCAGTATTTT
CDR3: CASSLPGGSSTDTQYF

J: TRBJ2-7
size: .
V: TRBV7-2
length: 16
D: .
DNA: TGTGCCAGCAGCCCTGGGAGGGGGGAGGGCACCTACGAGCAGTACTTC
CDR3: CASSPGRGEGTYEQYF

J: TRBJ1-2
size: .
V: TRBV5-3
length: 8
D: .
DNA: TGTGCCAGAGGGCGCTACACCTTC
CDR3: CARGRYTF

J: TRBJ2-1
size: .
V: TRBV4-2
length: 13
D: TRBD1
DNA: TGTGCCAGCAGCCAACGGACAGGGGACGGGCAGTTCTTC
CDR3: CASSQRTGDGQFF

J: TRBJ1-1
size: few
V: TRBV18
length: 14
D: TRBD1
DNA: TGTGCCAGCTCACCACTGGGACAGGGGAATGAAGCTTTCTTT
CDR3: CASSPLGQGNEAFF

J: TRBJ1-1
size: few
V: TRBV7-2
length: 13
D: .
DNA: TGTGCCAGCAGCTTATTTCGGGACACTGAAGCTTTCTTT
CDR3: CASSLFRDTEAFF

J: TRBJ2-3
size: .
V: TRBV7-2
length: 16
D: TRBD2
DNA: TGTGCCAGCAGCTGGACTAGCGGGGGGGCAACAGATACGCAGTATTTT
CDR3: CASSWTSGGATDTQYF

J: TRBJ1-1
size: .
V: TRBV7-8
length: 13
D: .
DNA: TGTGCCAGCAGCTTACTCGGTAACACTGAAGCTTTCTTT
CDR3: CASSLLGNTEAFF

J: TRBJ2-2
size: .
V: TRBV7-8
length: 14
D: TRBD1
DNA: TGTGCCAGCAGCCCCTGGGACAGCACCGGGGAGCTGTTTTTT
CDR3: CASSPWDSTGELFF

J: TRBJ1-5
size: .
V: TRBV29-1
length: 13
D: .
DNA: TGCAGCGTTGAGATGGGGGGAGGTCAGCCCCAGCATTTT
CDR3: CSVEMGGGQPQHF

J: TRBJ2-2
size: .
V: TRBV29-1
length: 19
D: .
DNA: TGCAGCGTTGAAGATCGGGGCGGGGCGGGGACGAGAAACACCGGGGAGCTGTTTTTT
CDR3: CSVEDRGGAGTRNTGELFF

J: TRBJ2-1
size: .
V: TRBV7-9
length: 14
D: .
DNA: TGTGCCAGCAGCTCCAGGGATTCCTACAATGAGCAGTTCTTC
CDR3: CASSSRDSYNEQFF

J: TRBJ2-3
size: once
V: TRBV6-1
length: 14
D: .
DNA: TGTGCCAGCAGTAACAGGGTGGGCACAGATACGCAGTATTTT
CDR3: CASSNRVGTDTQYF

J: TRBJ1-1
size: .
V: TRBV25-1
length: 12
D: .
DNA: TGTGCCAGCAGTGAGCCCGGCACTGAAGCTTTCTTT
CDR3: CASSEPGTEAFF

J: TRBJ1-2
size: .
V: TRBV5-8
length: 15
D: TRBD1
DNA: TGTGCCAGCAGCCATGTACCTCGGACAGGAGGTGGCTACACCTTC
CDR3: CASSHVPRTGGGYTF

J: TRBJ1-4
size: .
V: TRBV27
length: 12
D: .
DNA: TGTGCCAGCAGTTCCGTAGCTGAAAAACTGTTTTTT
CDR3: CASSSVAEKLFF

J: TRBJ2-7
size: .
V: TRBV23-1
length: 13
D: .
DNA: TGCGCCAGCAGTCCTACAGGGTACTACGAGCAGTACTTC
CDR3: CASSPTGYYEQYF

J: TRBJ1-6
size: .
V: TRBV30
length: 15
D: .
DNA: TGTGCCTGGAGTACTAGGACGGCTTATAATTCACCCCTCCACTTT
CDR3: CAWSTRTAYNSPLHF

J: TRBJ1-5
size: .
V: TRBV10-2
length: 16
D: TRBD1
DNA: TGCGCCAGCAGTGAGTCCCTCACAGGGGGCCATCAGCCCCAGCATTTT
CDR3: CASSESLTGGHQPQHF

J: TRBJ1-2
size: few
V: TRBV25-1
length: 14
D: TRBD1
DNA: TGTGCCAGCAGTCCCGGGACAGGGATTGGTGGCTACACCTTC
CDR3: CASSPGTGIGGYTF

J: TRBJ1-1
size: .
V: TRBV6-4
length: 14
D: TRBD1
DNA: TGTGCCAGCAGAACAGACAGGGGGGGCACTGAAGCTTTCTTT
CDR3: CASRTDRGGTEAFF

J: TRBJ1-3
size: .
V: TRBV5-4
length: 16
D: TRBD1
DNA: TGTGCCAGCAGCTTGGCCGGACAGGGCACTGGAAACACCATATATTTT
CDR3: CASSLAGQGTGNTIYF

J: TRBJ1-2
size: .
V: TRBV6-6
length: 11
D: .
DNA: TGTGCCAGCAGCCCCGGGAATGGCTACACCTTC
CDR3: CASSPGNGYTF

J: TRBJ2-1
size: .
V: TRBV25-1
length: 16
D: TRBD1
DNA: TGTGCCAGCAGTGACCGCAGGGGGCAGGGCTACAATGAGCAGTTCTTC
CDR3: CASSDRRGQGYNEQFF

J: TRBJ2-7
size: .
V: TRBV19
length: 13
D: .
DNA: TGTGCCAGTAGTATCACAGACTCCTACGAGCAGTACTTC
CDR3: CASSITDSYEQYF

J: TRBJ1-5
size: .
V: TRBV5-8
length: 15
D: .
DNA: TGTGCCAGCAGCTTGTGGCAGGGCTTAGGTCAGCCCCAGCATTTT
CDR3: CASSLWQGLGQPQHF

J: TRBJ2-2
size: .
V: TRBV2
length: 14
D: .
DNA: TGTGCCAGCAGTGAGGACTCGCACACCGGGGAGCTGTTTTTT
CDR3: CASSEDSHTGELFF

J: TRBJ1-2
size: .
V: TRBV7-2
length: 16
D: .
DNA: TGTGCCAGCAGCCCGTGGACAGTTGCCAGCGGCTATGGCTACACCTTC
CDR3: CASSPWTVASGYGYTF

J: TRBJ2-6
size: .
V: TRBV5-1
length: 17
D: TRBD1
DNA: TGCGCCAGCAGCTTGTCAGGGACAGCCTCTGGGGCCAACGTCCTGACTTTC
CDR3: CASSLSGTASGANVLTF

J: TRBJ2-7
size: .
V: TRBV5-6
length: 12
D: .
DNA: TGTGCCAGCAGCCCAGGGTCCTACGAGCAGTACTTC
CDR3: CASSPGSYEQYF

J: TRBJ1-2
size: .
V: TRBV4-3
length: 15
D: .
DNA: TGCGCCAGCAGCCCCCGGGGAGATAGAGGGTATGGCTACACCTTC
CDR3: CASSPRGDRGYGYTF

J: TRBJ2-1
size: .
V: TRBV7-6
length: 18
D: .
DNA: TGTGCCAGCAGCCGAGGGGGACATTCCGGAAGAGCCGGGAATGAGCAGTTCTTC
CDR3: CASSRGGHSGRAGNEQFF

J: TRBJ2-1
size: .
V: TRBV4-1
length: 16
D: .
DNA: TGCGCCAGCAGCCAAGAGGGGAAGGACAATTACAATGAGCAGTTCTTC
CDR3: CASSQEGKDNYNEQFF

J: TRBJ2-7
size: .
V: TRBV13
length: 12
D: .
DNA: TGTGCCAGCAGCTCTAGCAGCCACGAGCAGTACTTC
CDR3: CASSSSSHEQYF

J: TRBJ1-2
size: .
V: TRBV4-1
length: 12
D: TRBD1
DNA: TGCGCCAGCAGTTGGACAGGGGCTGGCTACACCTTC
CDR3: CASSWTGAGYTF